The entry that follows covers one T cell receptor beta chain sequence. Its cognate antigen is unknown. This CDR3 comprises 16 residues. V gave up 4 bases and J gave up 3 bases; unmatched junction bases: 10. From germline, CDR1 is SGHTA and CDR2 FQGNSA. These donors, healthy bone marrow donors, were studied. The data derive from a study of cytomegalovirus exposure and HLA in healthy donors. Study results and caveats: On later analysis, the bulk of CMV-associated TCR beta chains appeared to be HLA-restricted.

The PCR employed 60 Vbeta primers together with 13 Jbeta primers. Original processing notes: Roughly 11 million of the roughly 80 million unique TCR beta chains counted in a later analysis were shared. Sequencing used immunoSEQ multiplex PCR; TCRdb keeps in-frame clones, though not all of them. From that table come the V and J calls and clone size; the DNA was used to work out D and trimming. The profile shows about 130,000 clones, roughly four fifths of them singletons. J is TRBJ2-5 and V is TRBV7-2, with TRBD2 matching over 8 bases. The sample consisted of PBMCs. This TCR derives from a woman between 40 and 50 years old in good health and CMV-seropositive. This chain's CDR3 is CASSSRGGGKKETQYF. Here the CDR3 DNA reads TGTGCCAGCAGCTCACGGGGGGGTGGTAAAAAAGAGACCCAGTACTTC.